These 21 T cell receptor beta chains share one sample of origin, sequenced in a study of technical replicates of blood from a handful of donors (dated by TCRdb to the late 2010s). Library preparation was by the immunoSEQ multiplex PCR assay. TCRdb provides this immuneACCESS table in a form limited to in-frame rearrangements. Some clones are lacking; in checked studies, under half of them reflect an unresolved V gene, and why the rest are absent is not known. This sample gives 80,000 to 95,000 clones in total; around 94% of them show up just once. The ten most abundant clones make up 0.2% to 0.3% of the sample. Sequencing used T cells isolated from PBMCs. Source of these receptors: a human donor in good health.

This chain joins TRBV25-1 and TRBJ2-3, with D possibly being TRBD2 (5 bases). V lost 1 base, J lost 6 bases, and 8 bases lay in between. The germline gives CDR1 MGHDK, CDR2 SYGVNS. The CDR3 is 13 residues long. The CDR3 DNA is TGTGCCAGCAGTGAATTTGTAGCGGATACGCAGTATTTT. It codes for CASSEFVADTQYF.

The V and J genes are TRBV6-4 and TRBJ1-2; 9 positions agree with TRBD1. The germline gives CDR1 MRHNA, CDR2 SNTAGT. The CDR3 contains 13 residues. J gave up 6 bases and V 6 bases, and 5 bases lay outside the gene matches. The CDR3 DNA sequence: TGTGCCAGCAGGCGGACAGGGGAAGATGGCTACACCTTC. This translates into CASRRTGEDGYTF.

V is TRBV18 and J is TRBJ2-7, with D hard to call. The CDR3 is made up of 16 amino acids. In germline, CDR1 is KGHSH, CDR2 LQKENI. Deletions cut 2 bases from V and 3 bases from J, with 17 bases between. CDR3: CASSPMDLVAYYEQYF. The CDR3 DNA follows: TGTGCCAGCTCACCAATGGATCTAGTAGCATACTACGAGCAGTACTTC.

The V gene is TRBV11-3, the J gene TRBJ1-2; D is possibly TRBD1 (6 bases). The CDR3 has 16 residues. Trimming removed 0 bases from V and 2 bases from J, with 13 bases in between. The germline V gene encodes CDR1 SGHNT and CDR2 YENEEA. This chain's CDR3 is CASSLDRSQGNYGYTF. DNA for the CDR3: TGTGCCAGCAGCTTAGATCGAAGTCAGGGGAACTATGGCTACACCTTC.

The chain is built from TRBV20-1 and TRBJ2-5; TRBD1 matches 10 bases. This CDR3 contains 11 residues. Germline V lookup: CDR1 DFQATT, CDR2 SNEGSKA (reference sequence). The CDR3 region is CGGQGHETQYF. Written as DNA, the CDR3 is TGCGGGGGACAGGGGCACGAGACCCAGTACTTC.

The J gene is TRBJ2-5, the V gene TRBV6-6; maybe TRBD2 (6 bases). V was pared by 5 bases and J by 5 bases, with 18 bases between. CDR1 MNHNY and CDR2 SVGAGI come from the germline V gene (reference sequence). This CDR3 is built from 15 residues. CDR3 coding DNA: TGTGCCAGCAGTCCCCCCGGGAGTCGGAAGGAGACCCAGTACTTC. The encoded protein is CASSPPGSRKETQYF.

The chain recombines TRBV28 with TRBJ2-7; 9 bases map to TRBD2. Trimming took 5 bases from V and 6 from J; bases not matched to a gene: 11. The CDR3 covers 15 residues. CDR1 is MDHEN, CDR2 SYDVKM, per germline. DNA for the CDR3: TGTGCCAGCAGTAACCCTGCGGGAGGGCTCGGCGAGCAGTACTTC. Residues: CASSNPAGGLGEQYF.

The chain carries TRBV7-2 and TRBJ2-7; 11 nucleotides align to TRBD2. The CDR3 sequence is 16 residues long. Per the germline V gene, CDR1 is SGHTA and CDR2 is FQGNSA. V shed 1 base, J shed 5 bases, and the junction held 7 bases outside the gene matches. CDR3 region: CASSLGPSGGPNEQYF. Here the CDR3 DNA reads TGTGCCAGCAGCTTAGGCCCTAGCGGGGGGCCCAACGAGCAGTACTTC.

The CDR3 DNA follows: TGCGCCAGCAGCTCCCTTGATAGGGGTGGCAAGCAGTACTTC. Encoded protein: CASSSLDRGGKQYF. V usage is TRBV5-1 and J usage is TRBJ2-7; maybe TRBD1 (5 bases). The CDR3 totals 14 residues. Germline CDR1 and CDR2: SGHRS and YFSETQ. Between the trimmed V and J ends, which lost 3 bases and 8 bases, there was a span of 18 bases.

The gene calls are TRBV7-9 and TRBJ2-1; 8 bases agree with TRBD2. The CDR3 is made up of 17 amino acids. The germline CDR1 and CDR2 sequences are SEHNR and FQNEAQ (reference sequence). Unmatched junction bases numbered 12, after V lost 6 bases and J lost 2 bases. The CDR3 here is CASRIAGGASAYNEQFF. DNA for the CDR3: TGTGCCAGCAGAATAGCCGGGGGGGCCAGCGCCTACAATGAGCAGTTCTTC.

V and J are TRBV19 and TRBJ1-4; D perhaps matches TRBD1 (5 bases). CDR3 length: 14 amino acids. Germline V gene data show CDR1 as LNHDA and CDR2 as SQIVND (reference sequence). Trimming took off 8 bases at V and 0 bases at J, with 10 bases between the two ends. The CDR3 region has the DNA TGTGCCAGTCAATTCAGGGCAACTAATGAAAAACTGTTTTTT. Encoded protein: CASQFRATNEKLFF.

CDR3 protein: CASSEARGLREQYF. CDR3 nucleotides: TGTGCCAGCAGTGAGGCCAGGGGTTTGCGCGAGCAGTACTTC. The rearrangement joins TRBV6-1 to TRBJ2-7; the D gene is possibly TRBD1 (6 bases). This CDR3 contains 14 residues. Germline lookup yields CDR1 MNHNS and CDR2 SASEGT. The V end was cut by 3 bases, the J end by 6 bases, with 15 bases between.

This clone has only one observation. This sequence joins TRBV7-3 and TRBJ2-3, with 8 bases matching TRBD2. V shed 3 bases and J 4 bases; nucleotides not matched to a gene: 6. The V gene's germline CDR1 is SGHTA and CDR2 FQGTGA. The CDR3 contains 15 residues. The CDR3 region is CASSFDGGAADTQYF. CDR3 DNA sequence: TGTGCCAGCAGCTTTGACGGGGGGGCCGCAGATACGCAGTATTTT.

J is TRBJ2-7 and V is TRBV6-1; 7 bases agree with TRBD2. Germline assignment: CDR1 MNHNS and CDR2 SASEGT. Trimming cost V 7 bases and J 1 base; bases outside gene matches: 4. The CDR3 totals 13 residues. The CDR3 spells CASNGEGSYEQYF. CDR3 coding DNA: TGTGCCAGCAACGGGGAGGGGTCCTACGAGCAGTACTTC.

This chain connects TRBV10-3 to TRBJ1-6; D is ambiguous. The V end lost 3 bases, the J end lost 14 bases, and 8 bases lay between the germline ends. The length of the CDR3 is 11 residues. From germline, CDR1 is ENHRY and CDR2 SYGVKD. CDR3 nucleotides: TGTGCCATCAGTGATCTGGAGGCCCTCCACTTT. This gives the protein CAISDLEALHF.

For the CDR3, the DNA is TGTGCCAGTAGTAAGACAGGGAACACTGAAGCTTTCTTT. Translating it yields CASSKTGNTEAFF. J is TRBJ1-1 and V is TRBV19; D possibly corresponds to TRBD1 (6 bases). CDR1 LNHDA and CDR2 SQIVND come from the germline V gene (reference sequence). Trimming stripped 4 bases from V and 1 base from J, with 7 bases between. CDR3 length: 13 amino acids.

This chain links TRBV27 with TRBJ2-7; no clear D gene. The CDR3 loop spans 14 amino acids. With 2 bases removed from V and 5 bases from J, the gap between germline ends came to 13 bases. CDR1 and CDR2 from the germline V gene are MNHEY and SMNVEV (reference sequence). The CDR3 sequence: CASSLRLYVHEQYF. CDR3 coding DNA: TGTGCCAGCAGTTTACGACTTTACGTCCACGAGCAGTACTTC.

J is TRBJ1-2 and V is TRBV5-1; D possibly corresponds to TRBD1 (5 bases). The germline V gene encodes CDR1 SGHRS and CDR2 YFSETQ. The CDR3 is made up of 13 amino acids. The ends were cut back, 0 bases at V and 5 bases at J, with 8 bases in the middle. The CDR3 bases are TGCGCCAGCAGCTTGGATAGGGGATATGGCTACACCTTC. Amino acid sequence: CASSLDRGYGYTF.

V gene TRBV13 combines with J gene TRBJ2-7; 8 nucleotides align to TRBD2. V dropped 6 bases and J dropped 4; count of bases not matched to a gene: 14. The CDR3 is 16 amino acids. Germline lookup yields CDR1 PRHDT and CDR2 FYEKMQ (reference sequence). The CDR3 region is CASSSLGTRVGYEQYF. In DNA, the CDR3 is TGTGCCAGCAGTTCCCTCGGGACTAGGGTCGGATACGAGCAGTACTTC. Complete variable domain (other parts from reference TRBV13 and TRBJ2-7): AAGVIQSPRHLIKEKRETATLKCYPIPRHDTVYWYQQGPGQDPQFLISFYEKMQSDKGSIPDRFSAQQFSDYHSELNMSSLELGDSALYFCASSSLGTRVGYEQYFGPGTRLTVT.

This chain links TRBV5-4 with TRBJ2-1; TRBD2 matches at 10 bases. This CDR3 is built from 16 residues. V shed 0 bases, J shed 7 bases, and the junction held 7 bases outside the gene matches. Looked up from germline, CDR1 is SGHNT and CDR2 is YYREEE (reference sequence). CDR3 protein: CASSLGASGGSNEQFF. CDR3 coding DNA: TGTGCCAGCAGCTTGGGTGCTAGCGGGGGATCGAATGAGCAGTTCTTC.

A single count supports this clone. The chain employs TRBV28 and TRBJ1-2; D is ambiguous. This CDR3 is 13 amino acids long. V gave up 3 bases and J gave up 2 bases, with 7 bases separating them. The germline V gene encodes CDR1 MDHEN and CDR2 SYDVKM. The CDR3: CASSLSANYGYTF. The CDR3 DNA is TGTGCCAGCAGTTTGTCCGCGAACTATGGCTACACCTTC.